This T cell receptor (beta chain) originates from a study of CD8+CD57+ T cells in acquired aplastic anemia. Study details: An average of roughly 3 ug of DNA was obtained from sorted CD4+ and CD8+ cells. Findings and limits, study-wide: Between the patient and control groups, CD8+ Simpson's diversity did not differ significantly.

This clonotype showed up many times. The antigen is undetermined. The germline V and J ends were trimmed by 5 bases and 0 bases, with 12 bases remaining between them. Germline lookup yields CDR1 MDHEN and CDR2 SYDVKM. The CDR3 covers 15 residues. According to the study, genomic DNA was the template for TCR beta VDJ and CDR3 profiling. MiXCR was run by TCRdb on the reads, yielding one entry per CDR3 protein. This table has under 350,000 distinct CDR3 sequences, around 60% appearing once. The sequenced sample consisted of sorted CD4+, CD8+, or CD8+CD57+ T cells (not recorded which) from PBMCs. The TCR comes from a human donor with severe aplastic anemia or a healthy control (not recorded which). The chain has TRBV28 and TRBJ2-3; the D is unclear. The CDR3 region has the DNA TGTGCCAGCAGTGGAACAAAAATCAGCACAGATACGCAGTATTTT. It translates to CASSGTKISTDTQYF. Based on the CDR3 plus reference TRBV28 and TRBJ2-3, the full variable domain is DVKVTQSSRYLVKRTGEKVFLECVQDMDHENMFWYRQDPGLGLRLIYFSYDVKMKEKGDIPEGYSVSREKKERFSLILESASTNQTSMYLCASSGTKISTDTQYFGPGTRLTVL.